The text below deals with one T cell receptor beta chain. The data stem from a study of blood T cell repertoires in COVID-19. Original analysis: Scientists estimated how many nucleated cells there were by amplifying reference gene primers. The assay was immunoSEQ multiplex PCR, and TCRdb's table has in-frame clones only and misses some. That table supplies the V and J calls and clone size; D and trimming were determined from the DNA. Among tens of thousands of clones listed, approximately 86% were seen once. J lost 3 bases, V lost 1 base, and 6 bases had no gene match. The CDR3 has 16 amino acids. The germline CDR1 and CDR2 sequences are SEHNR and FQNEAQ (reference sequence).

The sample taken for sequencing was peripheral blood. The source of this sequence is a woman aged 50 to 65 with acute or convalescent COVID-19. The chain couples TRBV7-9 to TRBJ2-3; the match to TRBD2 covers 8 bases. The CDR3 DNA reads TGTGCCAGCAGCTTAGATGGCGGGAGGAATACAGATACGCAGTATTTT. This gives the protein CASSLDGGRNTDTQYF.